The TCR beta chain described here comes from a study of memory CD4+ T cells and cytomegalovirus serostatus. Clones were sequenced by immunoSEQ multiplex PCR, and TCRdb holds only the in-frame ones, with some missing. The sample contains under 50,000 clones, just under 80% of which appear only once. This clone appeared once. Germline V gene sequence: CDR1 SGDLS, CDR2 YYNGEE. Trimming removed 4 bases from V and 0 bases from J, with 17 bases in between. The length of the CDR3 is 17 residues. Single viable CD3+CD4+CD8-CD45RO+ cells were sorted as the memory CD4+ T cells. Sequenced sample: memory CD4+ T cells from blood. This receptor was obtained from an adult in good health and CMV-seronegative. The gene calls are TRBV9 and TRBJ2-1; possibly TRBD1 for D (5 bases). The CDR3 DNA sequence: TGTGCCAGCAGCCAACCCACAAGGGGCTTCTCCTACAATGAGCAGTTCTTC. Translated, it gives CASSQPTRGFSYNEQFF.